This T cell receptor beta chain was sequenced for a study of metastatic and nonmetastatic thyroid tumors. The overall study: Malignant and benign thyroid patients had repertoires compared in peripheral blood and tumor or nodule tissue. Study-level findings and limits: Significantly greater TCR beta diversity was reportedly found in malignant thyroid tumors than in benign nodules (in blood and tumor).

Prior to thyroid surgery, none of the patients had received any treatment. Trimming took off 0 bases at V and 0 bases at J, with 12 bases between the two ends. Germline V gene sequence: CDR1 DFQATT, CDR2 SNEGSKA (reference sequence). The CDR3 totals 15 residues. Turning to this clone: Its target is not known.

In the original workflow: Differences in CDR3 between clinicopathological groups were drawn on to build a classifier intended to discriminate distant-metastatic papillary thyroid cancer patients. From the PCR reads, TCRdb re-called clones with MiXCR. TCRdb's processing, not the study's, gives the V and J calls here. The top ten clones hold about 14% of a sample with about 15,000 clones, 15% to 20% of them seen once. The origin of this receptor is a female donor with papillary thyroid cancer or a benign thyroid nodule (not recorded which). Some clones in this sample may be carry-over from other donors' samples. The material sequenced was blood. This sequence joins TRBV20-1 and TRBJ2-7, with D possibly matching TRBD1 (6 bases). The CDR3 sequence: CSARDDQGFSYEQYF. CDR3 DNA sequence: TGCAGTGCTAGAGATGACCAGGGGTTCTCCTACGAGCAGTACTTC.